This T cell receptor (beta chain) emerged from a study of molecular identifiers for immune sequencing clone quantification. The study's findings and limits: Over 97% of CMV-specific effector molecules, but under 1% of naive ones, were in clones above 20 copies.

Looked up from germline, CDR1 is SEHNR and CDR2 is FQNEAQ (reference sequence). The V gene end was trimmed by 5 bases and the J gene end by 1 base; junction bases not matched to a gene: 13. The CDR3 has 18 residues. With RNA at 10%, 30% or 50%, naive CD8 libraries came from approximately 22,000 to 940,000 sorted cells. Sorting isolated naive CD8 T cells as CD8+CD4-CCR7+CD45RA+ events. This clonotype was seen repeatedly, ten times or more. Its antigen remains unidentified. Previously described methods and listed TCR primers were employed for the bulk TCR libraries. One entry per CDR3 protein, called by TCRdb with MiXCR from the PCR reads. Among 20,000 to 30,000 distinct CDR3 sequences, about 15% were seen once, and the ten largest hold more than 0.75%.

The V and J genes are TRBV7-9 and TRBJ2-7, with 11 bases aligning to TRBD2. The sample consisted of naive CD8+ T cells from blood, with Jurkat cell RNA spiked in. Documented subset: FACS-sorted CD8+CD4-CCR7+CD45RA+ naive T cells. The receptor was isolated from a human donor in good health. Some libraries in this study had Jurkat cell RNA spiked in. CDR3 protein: CASSAAISGGASSYEQYF. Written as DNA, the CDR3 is TGTGCCAGCAGCGCAGCCATTAGCGGGGGGGCCTCTTCCTACGAGCAGTACTTC.